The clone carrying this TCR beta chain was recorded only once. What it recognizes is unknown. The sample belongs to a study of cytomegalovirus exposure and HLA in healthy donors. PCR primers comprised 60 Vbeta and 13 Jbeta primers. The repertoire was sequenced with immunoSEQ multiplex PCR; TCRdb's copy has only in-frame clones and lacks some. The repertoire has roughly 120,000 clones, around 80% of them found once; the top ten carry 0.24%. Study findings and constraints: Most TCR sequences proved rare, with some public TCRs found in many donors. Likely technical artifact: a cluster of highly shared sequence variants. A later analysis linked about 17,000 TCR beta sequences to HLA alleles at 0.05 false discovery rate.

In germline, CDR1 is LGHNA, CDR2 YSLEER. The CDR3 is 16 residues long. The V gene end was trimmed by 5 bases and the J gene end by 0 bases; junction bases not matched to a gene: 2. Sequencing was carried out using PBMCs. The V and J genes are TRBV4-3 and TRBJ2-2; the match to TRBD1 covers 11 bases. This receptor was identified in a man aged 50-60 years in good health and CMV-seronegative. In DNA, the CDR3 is TGCGCCAGCAGCAGGACAGGGGGCGCGAACACCGGGGAGCTGTTTTTT. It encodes CASSRTGGANTGELFF.